The T cell receptor (beta chain) under discussion was sequenced for a study of OX40 agonist ivuxolimab in advanced cancers. Study overall: Hepatocellular carcinoma, melanoma, renal cell or head and neck cancer affected the dose-escalation patients. A mean age of approximately 60 years, range roughly 20 to 90, was recorded, and approximately 85% were male.

The table came from immunoSEQ multiplex PCR; TCRdb's copy has only in-frame clones and leaves some out. The sample lists tens of thousands of clones, about 88% occurring once. J was trimmed by 2 bases and V by 5 bases; bases with no gene match: 7. The CDR3 runs to 15 residues. The germline V gene encodes CDR1 SEHNR and CDR2 FQNEAQ (reference sequence). Sequencing was performed on CD4+ or CD8+ T cells sorted from blood, taken in a trial of the OX40 agonist ivuxolimab. This clonotype originated in an adult with an advanced solid tumor such as melanoma, head and neck, liver or kidney cancer. The chain recombines TRBV7-9 with TRBJ1-1, with 8 bases matching TRBD1. The CDR3 protein is CASSPRDRLNTEAFF. The CDR3 bases are TGTGCCAGCAGCCCGCGGGACAGGTTAAACACTGAAGCTTTCTTT.